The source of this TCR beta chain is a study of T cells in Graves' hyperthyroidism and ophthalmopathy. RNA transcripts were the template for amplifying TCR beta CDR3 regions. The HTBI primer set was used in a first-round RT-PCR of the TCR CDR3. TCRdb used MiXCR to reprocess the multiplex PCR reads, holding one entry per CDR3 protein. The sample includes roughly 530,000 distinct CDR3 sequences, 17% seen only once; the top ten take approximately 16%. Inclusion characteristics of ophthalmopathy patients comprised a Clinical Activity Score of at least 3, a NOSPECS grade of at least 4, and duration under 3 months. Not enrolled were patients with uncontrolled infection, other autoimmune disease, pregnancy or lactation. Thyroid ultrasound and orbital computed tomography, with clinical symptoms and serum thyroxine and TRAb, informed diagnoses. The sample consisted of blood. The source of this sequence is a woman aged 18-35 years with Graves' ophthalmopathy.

The CDR3 DNA sequence: TGTGCCAGCAGCCTTAGTGCTACTGAAGCTTTCTTT. The encoded protein is CASSLSATEAFF. V and J are TRBV7-8 and TRBJ1-1; D remains unclear. V lost 5 bases to trimming and J lost 5 bases, with 9 bases between them. Germline V gene data show CDR1 as SGHVS and CDR2 as FQNEAQ. CDR3 length: 12 residues.